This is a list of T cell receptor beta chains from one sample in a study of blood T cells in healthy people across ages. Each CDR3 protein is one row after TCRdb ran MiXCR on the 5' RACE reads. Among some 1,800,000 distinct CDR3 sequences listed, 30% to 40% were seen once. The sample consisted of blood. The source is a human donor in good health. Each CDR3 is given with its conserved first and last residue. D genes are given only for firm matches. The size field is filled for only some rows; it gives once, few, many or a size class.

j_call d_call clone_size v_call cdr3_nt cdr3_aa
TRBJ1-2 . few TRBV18 TGTGCCAGCTCAGGATCAACTCAGGGTTACGGCTGCACCTTC CASSGSTQGYGCTF
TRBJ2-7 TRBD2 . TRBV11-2 TGTGCCAGCAGCGCAACCGGGGGGTTTGGGGCCTACGAGCAGTACTTC CASSATGGFGAYEQYF
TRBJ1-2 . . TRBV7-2 TGTGCCAGCAGCTTAGCTGGCAGGGGACCCCCTGGCTACACCTTC CASSLAGRGPPGYTF
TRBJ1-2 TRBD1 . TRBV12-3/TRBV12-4 TGTGCCAGCAGGTCCAACCCACAGGGGATGGCCTATGGCTACACCTTC CASRSNPQGMAYGYTF
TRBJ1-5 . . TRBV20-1 TGCAGTGCTGCGGCGCCGGACAGTAGCAATCAGCCCCAGCATTTT CSAAAPDSSNQPQHF
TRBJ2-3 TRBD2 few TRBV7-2 TGTGCCAGCAGCTTATCAAGCGGGGGGGCTAGAGATACGCAGTATTTT CASSLSSGGARDTQYF
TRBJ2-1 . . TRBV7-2 TGTGCCAGCAGCTTGCAGGGCTCAGCCTACAATGAGCAGTTCTTC CASSLQGSAYNEQFF
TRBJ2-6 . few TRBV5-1 TGCGCCAGCAGCTTGGAGGGGGGCGCTGGGGCCAACGTCCTGACTTTC CASSLEGGAGANVLTF
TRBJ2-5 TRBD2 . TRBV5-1 TGCGCCAGCAGCATGGGACTAGCGGGGGCGCCGAGGACCCAGTACTTC CASSMGLAGAPRTQYF
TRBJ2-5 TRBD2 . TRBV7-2 TGTGCCAGCAGCTTAGATTCGGGGCGGGAGTGGGAGACCCAGTACTTC CASSLDSGREWETQYF
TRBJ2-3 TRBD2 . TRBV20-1 TGCAGTGCTCCACCCCATAGCGGGGGTCTCTGGGGTACGCAGTATTTT CSAPPHSGGLWGTQYF
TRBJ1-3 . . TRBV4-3 TGCGCCAGCAGCCAAACCCCAGGGGAAAGCTTTGGAAACACCATATATTTT CASSQTPGESFGNTIYF
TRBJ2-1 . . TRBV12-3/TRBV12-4 TGTGCCGGCAGTGCCTGGGACGGGTACAATGAGCAGTTCTTC CAGSAWDGYNEQFF
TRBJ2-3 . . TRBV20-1 TGCAGTGCTACCAACCCGGCGGATACGCAGTATTTT CSATNPADTQYF
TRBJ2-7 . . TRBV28 TGTGCCAGCAGCCCCATGCCCCAACACCGGGACCCCAGCTCCTACGAGCAGTACTTC CASSPMPQHRDPSSYEQYF
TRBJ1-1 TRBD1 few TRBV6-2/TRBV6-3 TGTGCCAGCAGCCTCGGACAGGGGGTGATTGAAGCTTTCTTT CASSLGQGVIEAFF
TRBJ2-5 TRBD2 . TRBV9 TGTGCCAGCAGCTATAGCGGGGAGCGAGAGACCCAGTACTTC CASSYSGERETQYF
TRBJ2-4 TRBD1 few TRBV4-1 TGCGCCAGCAGCCAAGTTCATGGGACAGGGGGTAACATTCAGTACTTC CASSQVHGTGGNIQYF
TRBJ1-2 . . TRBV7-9 TGTGCCAGCAGCCCAGATGGAGGGCCCTATGGCTACACCTTC CASSPDGGPYGYTF
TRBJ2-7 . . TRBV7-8 TGTGCCAGCAGCTACGGGGAGGAATACTACGAGCAGTACTTC CASSYGEEYYEQYF
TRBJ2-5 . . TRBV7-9 TGTGCCGGGCAGATAGTCGGATTCTACGAGACCCAGTACTTC CAGQIVGFYETQYF
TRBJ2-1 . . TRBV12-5 TGTGCTAGTGGTTTTAGAGGGGAGTGGTACGGTGAGCAGTTCTTC CASGFRGEWYGEQFF
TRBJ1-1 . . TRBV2 TGTGCCAGCAGCAGTGCTATGGGGCGCCCTGAAGCTTTCTTT CASSSAMGRPEAFF
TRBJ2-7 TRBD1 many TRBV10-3 TGTGCCACCCTCCCCGGGACAGGGGTCCACGAGCAGTACTTC CATLPGTGVHEQYF
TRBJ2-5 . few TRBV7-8 TGTGCCAGCAGCCGATTGAATAGGGCCATTCCAACCGAGACCCAGTACTTC CASSRLNRAIPTETQYF
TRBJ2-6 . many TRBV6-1 TGTGCCAGCCGTGAGAGCTCTGGGGCCAACGTCCTGACTTTC CASRESSGANVLTF
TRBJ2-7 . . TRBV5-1 TGCGCCAGCAGCTTTACCCCACATGGGGACTACGAGCAGTACTTC CASSFTPHGDYEQYF
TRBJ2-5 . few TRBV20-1 TGCAGTGCAACGGACCCCGGGGACCAAGAGACCCAGTACTTC CSATDPGDQETQYF
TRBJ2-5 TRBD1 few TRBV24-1 TGTGCCACCAGTGATCCCCCGGGACAGGGACGGGGACAAGAGACCCAGTACTTC CATSDPPGQGRGQETQYF
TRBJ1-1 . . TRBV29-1 TGCAGCGTTGATTCGGCAGGGAGTGGGATAGACACTGAAGCTTTCTTT CSVDSAGSGIDTEAFF
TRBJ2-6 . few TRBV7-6 TGTGCCAGCAGCACCCCACTGGGTGGGGCCAACGTCCTGACTTTC CASSTPLGGANVLTF
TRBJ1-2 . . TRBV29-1 TGCAGCGTTGAAGTTACATCGGTTAACTATGGCTACACCTTC CSVEVTSVNYGYTF
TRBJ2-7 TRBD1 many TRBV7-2 TGTGCCAGCAGCTTAGGCACAGGGGGCACCTACGAGCAGTACTTC CASSLGTGGTYEQYF
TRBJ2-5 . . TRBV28 TGTGCCAGCAGTTTATTTGGCGACGCCCTAGAGACCCAGTACTTC CASSLFGDALETQYF
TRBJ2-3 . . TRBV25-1 TGTGCCAGCAGTGAACTAGCGACAGATACGCAGTATTTT CASSELATDTQYF
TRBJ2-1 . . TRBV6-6 TGTGCCAGCAGTTTTGGGTTTAGCAATGAGCAGTTCTTC CASSFGFSNEQFF
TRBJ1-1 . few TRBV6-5 TGTGCCTCAGCCTTCGGCCTACCTGGGACTGAAGCTTTCTTT CASAFGLPGTEAFF
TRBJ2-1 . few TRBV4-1 TGCGCCAGCAGCGTCCGGGACTTACATGAGCAGTTCTTC CASSVRDLHEQFF
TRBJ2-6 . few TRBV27 TGTGCCAGCAGTTTAGGATCGGGTTTCTCTGGGGCCAACGTCCTGACTTTC CASSLGSGFSGANVLTF
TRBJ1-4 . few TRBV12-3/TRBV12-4 TGTGCCAGCAGTTTCGTTTCCCTCGCTGCAACTAATGAAAAACTGTTTTTT CASSFVSLAATNEKLFF
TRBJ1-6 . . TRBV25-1 TGTGCCAGCAGTGTACGGACAAGGAATTCACCCCTCCACTTT CASSVRTRNSPLHF
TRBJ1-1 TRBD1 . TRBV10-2 TGCGCCAGCATCGTCAGCAGGGGGCCGATGTCTAAGAACACTGAAGCTTTCTTT CASIVSRGPMSKNTEAFF
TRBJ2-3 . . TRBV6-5 TGTGCCAGCAGTTACGCCGAGGGACATACGCAGTATTTT CASSYAEGHTQYF
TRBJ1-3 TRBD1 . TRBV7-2 TGTGCCAGCAGCTTACCGGGACAGGGGACAAACACCATATATTTT CASSLPGQGTNTIYF
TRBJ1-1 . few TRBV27 TGTGCCAGCACACGAGGTTGGGGGACCTTCCCTACTGAAGCTTTCTTT CASTRGWGTFPTEAFF
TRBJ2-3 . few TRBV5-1 TGCGCCAGCAGCACCGCCGGGGACGGATCTACAGATACGCAGTATTTT CASSTAGDGSTDTQYF
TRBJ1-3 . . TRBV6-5 TGCGCCAGCAGTTGGTCAGGGTCCACTGGAAACACCATATATTTT CASSWSGSTGNTIYF
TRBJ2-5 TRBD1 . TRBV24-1 TGTGCCACCAGTGATCCCGGGACAGGGGATCAAGAGACCCAGTACTTC CATSDPGTGDQETQYF
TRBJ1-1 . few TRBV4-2 TGTGCCAGCAGCCAACCCTATGACCAGGGCCGGACTGAAGCTTTCTTT CASSQPYDQGRTEAFF
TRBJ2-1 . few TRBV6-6 TGTGCCAGCAGTTACACCGGACCTGTCACGGATGAGCAGTTCTTC CASSYTGPVTDEQFF
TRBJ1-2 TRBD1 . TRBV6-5 TGTGCCAGCAGTTACTCGTGGAGGCAGGGGGCTCATGGCTACACCTTC CASSYSWRQGAHGYTF
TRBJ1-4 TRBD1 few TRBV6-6 TGTGCCAGCAGTTACCCCCAGGGGGCAGCGGAAAAACTGTTTTTT CASSYPQGAAEKLFF
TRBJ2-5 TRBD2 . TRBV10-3 TGTGCCATCAGTCGCAGTGGACTAGCGGGGGGGCAAGAGACCCAGTACTTC CAISRSGLAGGQETQYF